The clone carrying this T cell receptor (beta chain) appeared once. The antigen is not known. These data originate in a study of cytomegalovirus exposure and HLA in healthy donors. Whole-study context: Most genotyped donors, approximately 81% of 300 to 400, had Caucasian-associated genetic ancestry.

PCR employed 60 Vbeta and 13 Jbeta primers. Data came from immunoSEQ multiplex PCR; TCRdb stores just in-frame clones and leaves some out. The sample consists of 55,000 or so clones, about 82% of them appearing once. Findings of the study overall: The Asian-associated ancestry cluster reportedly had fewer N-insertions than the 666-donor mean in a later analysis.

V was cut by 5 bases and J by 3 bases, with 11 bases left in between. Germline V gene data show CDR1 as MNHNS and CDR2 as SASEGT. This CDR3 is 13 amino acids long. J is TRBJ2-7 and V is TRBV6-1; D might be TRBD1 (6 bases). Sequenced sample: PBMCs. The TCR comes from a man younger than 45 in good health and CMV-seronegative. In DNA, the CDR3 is TGTGCCAGCAGTCCTCTAGGGGGCTACGAGCAGTACTTC. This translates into CASSPLGGYEQYF.